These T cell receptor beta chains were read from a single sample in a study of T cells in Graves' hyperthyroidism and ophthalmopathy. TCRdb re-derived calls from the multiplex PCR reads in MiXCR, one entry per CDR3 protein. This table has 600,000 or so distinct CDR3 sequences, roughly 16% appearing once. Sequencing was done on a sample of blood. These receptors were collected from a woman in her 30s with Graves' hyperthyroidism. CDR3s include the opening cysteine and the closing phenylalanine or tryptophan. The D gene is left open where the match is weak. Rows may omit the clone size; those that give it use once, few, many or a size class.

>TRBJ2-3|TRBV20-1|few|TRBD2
TGCAGTGCGCACGATCCATGGGCGGGAGGACACACAGATACGCAGTATTTT
CSAHDPWAGGHTDTQYF
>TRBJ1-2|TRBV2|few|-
TGTGCCAGCAGTGTAAGTGAACAGATGGATGGCTACACCTTC
CASSVSEQMDGYTF
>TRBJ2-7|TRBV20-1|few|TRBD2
TGCAGTGCTAGAGTTCCGGGAGGCTCGCAGTACTTC
CSARVPGGSQYF
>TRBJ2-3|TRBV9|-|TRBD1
TGTGCCAGCAGCGTTTCGGGACAGGGGTCAGATACGCAGTATTTT
CASSVSGQGSDTQYF
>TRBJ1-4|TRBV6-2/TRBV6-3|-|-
TGTGCCAGCAGTTACCAGGACAGCAATAATGAAAAACTGTTTTTT
CASSYQDSNNEKLFF
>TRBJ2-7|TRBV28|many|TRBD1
TGTGCCAGCAGTTTTGGGACAGCAGCCTACGAGCAGTACTTC
CASSFGTAAYEQYF
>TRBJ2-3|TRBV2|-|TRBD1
TGTGCCAGCAGGGCCGGGACAGGGGGTTATGCAGATACGCAGTATTTT
CASRAGTGGYADTQYF
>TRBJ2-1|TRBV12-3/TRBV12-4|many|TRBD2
TGTGCCAGCAGTTACCTAGCGGGAGGGGCCGGGGAGCAGTTCTTC
CASSYLAGGAGEQFF
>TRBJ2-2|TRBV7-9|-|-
TGTGCCAGCAGCGGCAGGGCAACCGGGGAGCTGTTTTTT
CASSGRATGELFF
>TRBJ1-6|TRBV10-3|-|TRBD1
TGTGCCATCAGAGCCCCGGGACAGCATAATTCACCCCTCCACTTT
CAIRAPGQHNSPLHF
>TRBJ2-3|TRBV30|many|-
TGTGCCTGGAGAGGTGAGGGCCGAGGGAATACGCAGTATTTT
CAWRGEGRGNTQYF
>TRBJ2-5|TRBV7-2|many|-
TGTGCCAGCAGCTTAGGTGGCAGGAGCAGGGAGACCCAGTACTTC
CASSLGGRSRETQYF
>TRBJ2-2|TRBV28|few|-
TGTGCCAGCAGTACAATGTGGGGGGCCACCGGGGAGCTGTTTTTT
CASSTMWGATGELFF
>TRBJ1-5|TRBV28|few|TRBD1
TGTGCCAGCAGTCAAGGGGGCAAGAATCAGCCCCAGCATTTT
CASSQGGKNQPQHF
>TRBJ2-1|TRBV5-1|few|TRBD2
TGCGCCAGCAGCCTTACTAGCGGGAGGTCGGGGGAGCAGTTCTTC
CASSLTSGRSGEQFF
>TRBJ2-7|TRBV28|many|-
TGTGCCAGCAAATCGACGGGAGCGGGCGCCTACGAGCAGTACTTC
CASKSTGAGAYEQYF
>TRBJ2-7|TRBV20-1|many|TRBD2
TGCAGTGCTCTACTCTCGACAGTTGCTGGCAGCGGGAGGTTCCACGAGCAGTACTTC
CSALLSTVAGSGRFHEQYF
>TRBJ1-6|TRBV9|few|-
TGTGCCAGCAGCGTAGAGGAAGGGCCGCGGGGTAATTCACCCCTCCACTTT
CASSVEEGPRGNSPLHF
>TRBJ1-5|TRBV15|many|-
TGTGCCACCAGCGGGATGGGAGATCAGCCCCAGCATTTT
CATSGMGDQPQHF
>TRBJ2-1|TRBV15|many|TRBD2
TGTGCCACCAGCAGGGAAGCGGGAGGGCTATACAATGAGCAGTTCTTC
CATSREAGGLYNEQFF
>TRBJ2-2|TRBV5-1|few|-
TGCGCCAGCAGCCTGGCGGTTGCGGGCAACACCGGGGAGCTGTTTTTT
CASSLAVAGNTGELFF
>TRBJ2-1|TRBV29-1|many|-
TGCAGCGTTGACTCGTATGACAATGAGCAGTTCTTC
CSVDSYDNEQFF
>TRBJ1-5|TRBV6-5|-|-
TGTGCCAGCAGTTACCGGTCGGCAGGGGCGTACAATCAGCCCCAGCATTTT
CASSYRSAGAYNQPQHF
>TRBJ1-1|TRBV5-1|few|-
TGCGCCAGCAGCTTTGGAGGGGCTAGCACTGAAGCTTTCTTT
CASSFGGASTEAFF
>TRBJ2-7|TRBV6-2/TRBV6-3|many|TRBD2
TGTGCCAGCAGTTATCCTAGCGGGAGCTCCTACGAGCAGTACTTC
CASSYPSGSSYEQYF
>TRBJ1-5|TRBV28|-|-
TGTGCCAGCAGCCCGATAGGACAGAGTCCCGTCAATCAGCCCCAGCATTTT
CASSPIGQSPVNQPQHF
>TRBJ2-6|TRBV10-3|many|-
TGTGCCATCAGTGAGTCGAATGGACCGGCGGGGGCCAACGTCCTGACTTTC
CAISESNGPAGANVLTF
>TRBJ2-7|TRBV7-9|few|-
TGTGCCAGCAGCTCGCACCGGGAGACAGGGTATAACGAGCAGTACTTC
CASSSHRETGYNEQYF